This T cell receptor (beta chain) was retrieved from a study of T cell responses to AZD1222 COVID-19 vaccine. In germline, CDR1 is SGHNT, CDR2 YYREEE (reference sequence). The CDR3 contains 15 residues. The V end was cut by 2 bases, the J end by 4 bases, with 12 bases between. This table comes from immunoSEQ multiplex PCR, and its TCRdb copy is limited to in-frame clones, with some not included. Among approximately 170,000 clones listed, under 95% were seen once. The V and J genes are TRBV5-4 and TRBJ1-4; a weak D match, TRBD1 (5 bases). The source was peripheral blood, collected 28 days after the second AZD1222 dose. The source is an adult who received the AZD1222 COVID-19 vaccine. DNA of the CDR3: TGTGCCAGCAGCTTTGGGAGAGGGGTTAATGAAAAACTGTTTTTT. Its translation is CASSFGRGVNEKLFF.